The T cell receptor (beta chain) under discussion was sequenced for a study of tumor-infiltrating lymphocytes in primary liver carcinoma. Study information: Per sample, productive TCRbeta reads numbered roughly 3.5 to 7.13 million, similar across tissue types. Study-wide findings and caveats: Significantly larger top-250-clone fractions were found in tumors than in blood (p = 0.039). Only about 8-24% of top clones occurred in every one of the five tumor regions.

A primer matching the constant region was used to make TCR beta cDNA from 500 ng of total RNA. Researchers made the TCR beta libraries by running three nested multiplex PCR rounds with slightly modified ARM-PCR. Forward primers for TRBV1-TRBV30 and a C-beta reverse primer served the first two PCR rounds, at around 9 cycles each. Using its own MiXCR run on the multiplex PCR reads, TCRdb lists one record per CDR3 protein. Seen here are more than 90,000 distinct CDR3 sequences, approximately 70% observed once, and the top ten hold roughly an eighth. Starting material for RNA and DNA co-extraction consisted of about 20-30 mg of unsorted bulk tissue. This CDR3 spans 15 amino acids. The germline gives CDR1 SGHTA, CDR2 FQGTGA. After removal of 3 bases from V and 10 bases from J, the junction contained 9 bases not matched to a gene. This clonotype was counted a single time. Its antigen is not known. The CDR3 end shows no conserved phenylalanine or tryptophan, and so a read error is likely.

The sequencing input was liver tumor tissue from sampling region 2. Subset given: tumor region T2, inferior pole. The chain couples TRBV7-3 to TRBJ2-1; TRBD2 matches at 10 bases. The source of this sequence is an older woman with primary liver carcinoma and hepatitis B virus infection. The CDR3 reads CASSFGLAGVGEQFS. Here the CDR3 DNA reads TGTGCCAGCAGCTTTGGTCTAGCGGGAGTCGGGGAGCAGTTCTCC.